One and the same sample provided the 4 T cell receptor beta chains below, sequenced in a study of cytomegalovirus exposure and HLA in healthy donors. PCR involved 60 Vbeta and 13 Jbeta primers. The method was immunoSEQ multiplex PCR; TCRdb's version includes in-frame clones alone and lacks a portion of them. Seen here are 150,000 to 200,000 clones, approximately 73% observed once, and the top ten hold about 1.3%. Material for sequencing was PBMCs. The receptors come from a man aged 50 or older in good health and CMV-seronegative.

As for this clone: This same CDR3 is encoded by further DNA sequences in the sample. The rearrangement uses TRBV10-3 and TRBJ1-1; 11 bases are shared with TRBD1. The CDR3 has 15 residues. CDR1 ENHRY and CDR2 SYGVKD come from the germline V gene. V was pared by 10 bases and J by 6 bases, with 13 bases of the junction left unmatched. The CDR3 loop is CATNRDRGGKAEAFF. The CDR3 DNA sequence: TGTGCCACCAACCGGGACAGGGGGGGTAAGGCTGAAGCTTTCTTT.

The chain employs TRBV5-5 and TRBJ1-1; the D is unclear. Trimming stripped 1 base from V and 5 bases from J, with 9 bases between. The CDR3 is made up of 13 amino acids. The V gene's germline CDR1 is SGHKS and CDR2 YYEKEE (reference sequence). The CDR3 DNA reads TGTGCCAGCAGCTTGATGGGAGGGACTGAAGCTTTCTTT. This translates into CASSLMGGTEAFF.

V is TRBV2 and J is TRBJ1-2, with D perhaps TRBD1 (5 bases). The length of the CDR3 is 12 residues. CDR1 is SNHLY, CDR2 FYNNEI, per germline. V dropped 0 bases and J dropped 7 bases, with 6 bases sitting between them. The CDR3 reads CASSEAGGGYTF. The CDR3 DNA is TGTGCCAGCAGTGAAGCCGGGGGTGGCTACACCTTC.

This chain connects TRBV4-2 to TRBJ1-5, with 9 bases that match TRBD1. The germline V gene encodes CDR1 LGHNA and CDR2 YNFKEQ. This CDR3 contains 16 residues. The ends lost 0 bases at V and 7 bases at J; junction bases unmatched: 7. The CDR3 DNA follows: TGTGCCAGCAGCCAAGACACAGGGGGCGCGAGACAGCCCCAGCATTTT. It yields the protein CASSQDTGGARQPQHF.